This T cell receptor beta chain was retrieved from a study of cytomegalovirus exposure and HLA in healthy donors. This PCR relied on a set of 60 Vbeta primers and 13 Jbeta primers. Clones were sequenced by immunoSEQ multiplex PCR, and TCRdb holds only the in-frame ones, with some missing. The repertoire holds about 160,000 clones, approximately 88% seen once, with less than 2% in the top ten. This TCR was recovered from a woman between 18 and 29 years old in good health and CMV-seronegative. The specimen was PBMCs.

DNA for the CDR3: TGTGCCAGCACTCGCGGACAGGGAAACATTCAGTACTTC. This encodes CASTRGQGNIQYF. The J gene is TRBJ2-4, the V gene TRBV6-5, with 8 bases that match TRBD1. Trimming removed 7 bases from V and 6 bases from J; junction bases left unmatched: 5. Germline values: CDR1 MNHEY, CDR2 SVGAGI. The CDR3 covers 13 residues.